This TCR beta chain was captured in a study of shared clonotypes between healthy human individuals (dated by TCRdb to about 2020). As for the study more broadly: A few men and two women, aged 18 to 49 years, made up the cohort. For each donor, CD4 naive and CD4 memory were each given three plates, CD8 naive was given two plates, and CD8 memory was given one plate. To estimate repertoire size and how much clonotype sharing occurs between individuals, the study deeply sequenced the blood TCR repertoires of about five healthy adults. To increase sequencing depth and limit assay-specific biases, TCR repertoire library preparation and sequencing were carried out by different laboratories using diverse techniques. Each donor's leukapheresis produced roughly between roughly 0.85 and 10 billion PBMCs. What the research found in general, with its limitations: Sampling was restricted to blood, and TCR repertoires in tissues likely differ from the TCR repertoires found in blood. Rarefaction of sorted-subset datasets indicated incomplete sequencing despite the large sequencing depth. Estimated clonotype richness was generally larger for naive than for memory subsets. Compared with non-shared clonotypes, the clonotypes found in all four sorted-subset donors had higher generation probabilities. Approximately 5% of naive CD4, around 4% of naive CD8, approximately 2% of memory CD4, and around 0.4% of memory CD8 clonotypes were shared across several donors. The small number of donors limited the genetic and exposure-history diversity represented. Pairwise subsampling led to the expectation that sequencing depth would affect the degree of clonotype sharing among donors.

The donors were healthy, HIV-negative adults with no recently reported acute infections or vaccinations. Only Caucasian adults living in Nashville, Tennessee, USA were represented among the donors. CD4+ T cells were enriched through magnetic negative selection, after which naive cells were positively selected on CD45RA and the remaining negative fraction served as the memory subset. Blood was collected by leukapheresis, and PBMCs were isolated by Ficoll-Histopaque density gradient centrifugation and then cryopreserved in liquid nitrogen vapor phase. Purity and quantity of every magnetically sorted T cell population were checked by analytical flow cytometry. Each sorted fraction had its genomic DNA isolated and then quantified by UV absorbance on a Nanodrop 2000c. Compared with germline, V lacks 6 bases and J lacks 8 bases; bases without a gene match: 13. Taken from the germline V gene, the CDR1 and CDR2 loops are SGHTA and FQGTGA. Counted from cysteine to phenylalanine, this CDR3 has 16 amino acids. Of all the DNA, just the CDR3 is kept, 48 bases in frame from base 1.

On this clone: Its cognate antigen has yet to be identified. Base quality data are lacking; no much larger clone is found one base away.

TCR CDR3 regions were amplified from genomic DNA by multiplex PCR using the deep immunoSEQ assay. Extracted genomic DNA from each cell subset was spread evenly across all wells of several immunoSEQ 96-well plates, with each plate serving as a replicate. Each replicate PCR for sorted subsets received about 200 ng genomic DNA, equal to tens of thousands of T cell genomes. The purified libraries were quantified using a Qubit 3.0 fluorometer, sized with a Bioanalyzer 2100, and then quantified again using the KAPA Library Quantification kit. Every immunoSEQ 96-well plate was sequenced on a dedicated single-read 150-cycle Illumina NextSeq 550 flow cell. Regarding the original processing steps: Because the immunoSEQ output included only junctional sequences and no quality scores, the filtering could not be the same as the filtering used for full-length reads. Sequences were annotated with PyIR, a Python wrapper for IgBLAST v1.9, using IMGT germline references to assign V/J genes and CDR3. Reads were removed for weak V/J assignments (E-value above 1e-6), missing CDR3, stop codons, out-of-frame junctions, or ambiguous translated residues. V3J clonotypes were defined by identical inferred V gene, J gene, and CDR3 amino acid sequence. Percentage overlap between repertoires was computed as shared unique clonotypes divided by the size of the smaller repertoire. RTK rarefaction, the Chao1 estimator, and Recon v2.1 estimates of unobserved clonotypes were used to assess repertoire richness. For all TCRbeta clonotypes obtained by the gDNA method from several donors, generation probabilities were computed with OLGA. This is the immuneACCESS table as TCRdb keeps it, with only in-frame sequences that have V and J called. A part of the clones is gone; compared with another copy, unresolved V genes explain less than half, and the rest is unexplained. V and J calls and clone size come straight from that table; D and trimming were deduced from the DNA. The sample table records roughly 2,500,000 clones; 80% to 95% of these occur just once. Approximately 0.37% of the sample is held by the ten biggest clonotypes.

Input material: naive CD4+ T cells from PBMCs. The cell subset or site label corresponds to: CD45RA+ positively selected. The chain is assembled from TRBV7-3 and TRBJ2-1; 10 bases in between match TRBD2. This receptor was taken from a man aged 18-30 years in good health. Some clones in this sample may be carry-over from other donors' samples. Here the CDR3 is given as CASSSSPSGSGHEQFF. The sequenced DNA is TGTGCCAGCAGTTCCTCCCCTAGCGGGAGCGGTCATGAGCAGTTCTTC.